This TCR beta chain appears in the sequencing data of a study of cytomegalovirus exposure and HLA in healthy donors (dated by TCRdb to about 2017). Some background on the complete study: An earlier analysis of approximately 640 of the donors reported 250 to 350 Gb of sequence data and some 100 million unique TCR beta sequences from 150 million to 200 million T cells. An early release that covered fewer than 800 HLA-typed donors contained approximately 300 gigabases of sequencing data and tens of millions of unique TCR sequences. Of the roughly 400 genotyped donors, approximately 83% fell in the genetic ancestry cluster associated with self-reported Caucasian donors. The study aimed to test whether cataloging public T cell receptors could reveal signatures of past pathogen exposure. The study used immunosequencing to profile the T cell repertoires of several hundred subjects and linked those repertoires to cytomegalovirus serostatus. In addition to the first cohort of about 650 subjects, a separate validation cohort of under 150 different subjects was used. To predict cytomegalovirus infection status, the study brought together high-throughput TCR immunosequencing, statistical association of individual TCRs with disease status, and machine learning. A later analysis re-analyzed previously published TCR beta repertoires from roughly 690 donors and added high-resolution HLA genotyping to study TCR occurrence patterns. Rather than using new phenotypic data, the later analysis identified candidate immune exposures from TCR beta sequences and from how often those sequences occurred across donors. To decide whether each TCR beta V gene segment behaved as functional or pseudogenic, an earlier analysis of some 540 of the donors relied on high-throughput TCR beta sequencing. Donor age, sex, ethnicity and CMV serostatus were collected together with the repertoire data. A later genetic analysis took genome-wide SNP genotypes for about three fifths of the roughly 670 donors and used that subset as a discovery cohort. Every discovery cohort repertoire had been produced on one sequencing platform. HLA typing covered class I and class II loci at four-digit resolution. Typing coverage differed by locus: A, B, C, DRB1 and DQB1 were typed in about 629-640 donors, DQA1 in approximately 520, DPA1 in roughly 590, and DPB1 in around 440. Roughly 5 DR-DQ haplotypes were treated as single units for association and clustering because of strong linkage in the cohort. Across approximately 420 genotyped donors of the cohort, an average of about 240,000 unique TCR beta nucleotide sequences per donor were sequenced, and approximately 17% of those sequences were non-productive. The research as a whole found: In a later analysis, several top co-occurrence clusters were reported to appear linked to parvovirus B19, influenza, CMV and Epstein-Barr virus. A later analysis found that most CMV-associated TCR beta chains appeared HLA-restricted, with HLA associations seemingly driven largely by CMV exposure. A cluster of highly shared sequence variants was judged likely to represent a technical artifact of the sequencing pipeline. In vitro tests confirmed that a few of the cytomegalovirus-associated TCR beta chains recognize cytomegalovirus antigens. The classifier was reported to diagnose cytomegalovirus status with high specificity and sensitivity in both the original and validation cohorts. Because HLA typing was unavailable for some donors at each locus, only the typed subset was used in association tests. According to the authors, the approach could potentially be generalized to other disease states and immunological phenotypes. In a later analysis, HLA-associated TCR beta chains showed more clonal expansion and lower generation probabilities than non-associated chains that were equally common. Most TCR sequences were observed very rarely across donors, whereas some public TCRs were present in many individuals. In a later genetic analysis, a missense DCLRE1C variant was associated with V-gene and J-gene trimming of TCR beta chains, and the association was replicated in an independent cohort. Strong co-occurrence of HLA alleles, especially DR and DQ, made assigning TCR associations to individual alleles difficult. This cohort had only TCR beta chains sequenced, and the lack of alpha or paired-chain data limited which features could be detected. Correlated functional status among segregating V segments might reflect linkage disequilibrium, but an unknown experimental factor could not be ruled out. A further reported finding was that TCR beta sequences accurately predicted the HLA-A and HLA-B alleles for most subjects in the first cohort. Because counts were too low, some 16 rarely observed V segments, including chromosome 9 orphons, were excluded from the earlier analysis of roughly 580 of the donors. In the study, approximately 150 TCR beta chains were listed as associated with cytomegalovirus. At a false discovery rate of 0.05, a later analysis linked 15,000 to 20,000 TCR beta sequences to specific HLA alleles. Compared with the roughly 600-donor mean, donors in an Asian-associated ancestry cluster had fewer N-insertions in productive TCRs, according to a later genetic analysis. Roughly uniform sequencing depth across donors was assumed in presence/absence analyses, although this assumption may not hold. Because the 87-base-pair reads could not distinguish some IMGT-functional V segments, including TRBV6-2 and TRBV6-3, those segments were excluded. CMV serostatus was the only immune exposure information available for the cohort. According to a later analysis, TCR association rates differed among HLA loci, with DRB1 alleles showing the most associated TCRs and HLA-C alleles showing the fewest. In an earlier analysis of more than 500 of the donors, most TCR beta V segments appeared in productive rearrangements about 87% or about 30% of the time, broadly matching IMGT annotations.

The cohort comprised under 700 healthy bone marrow donors. Cohort members were all nominally healthy when sampled, although unrecorded immune exposures were likely present. The donor tested CMV seropositive, placing the donor among the 290 or so seropositive members of the cohort. A peripheral blood sample was provided by each donor, and peripheral blood mononuclear cells were used for TCR beta sequencing. The Qiagen DNeasy Blood Extraction Kit was used to extract genomic DNA from the blood cell samples. On this clone: The antigen it recognizes is unknown. No much larger clonotype is one base removed from it; base qualities were not supplied.

Library creation used the immunoSEQ multiplex PCR assay. For the multiplex PCR, a mixture combining 60 forward primers for TCR Vbeta segments and 13 reverse primers for TCR Jbeta segments was used. The CDR3 region of rearranged TCR beta genes was amplified from genomic DNA with a multiplex PCR assay. On the Illumina HiSeq System, the amplified TCR beta libraries were sequenced as 87-base-pair reads. The authors' analysis ran thus. A later analysis counted approximately 84 million unique TCR beta chains across the 600 to 850 repertoires, and 9 million to 14 million of these chains were shared by at least two donors. To remove PCR and sequencing errors, raw reads were error-corrected and collapsed into unique sequences using a nearest-neighbor algorithm that merged closely related sequences. Alignment of CDR3 sequences to IMGT reference sequences was used to assign V, D and J gene segments. For a sequence to be retained, a match of at least six nucleotides to both a V gene segment and a J gene segment was required. Rearrangements were called productive when the CDR3 lacked stop codons and stayed in frame with V and J; all others were non-productive. Following IMGT convention, CDR3 was defined as the stretch from the second conserved V-encoded cysteine to the conserved J-encoded phenylalanine. Sequences without an unambiguous match to a single V gene segment were excluded from the earlier analysis of 450 to 650 of the donors. In an earlier analysis of almost 600 of the donors, a V segment was called functional when productive rearrangements were above 56.7%, and segregating when the standard deviation between donors exceeded 5%. To diagnose cytomegalovirus status from the catalog of TCR beta chain sequences, a statistical classification framework was built. A later analysis assigned V and J genes by comparing TCR nucleotide sequences with IMGT/GENE-DB human TR gene sequences. A later analysis assigned CDR3 sequences and most-parsimonious VDJ recombination scenarios with the TCRdist pipeline. In a later analysis, each TCR beta chain was defined by its CDR3 amino acid sequence together with its V-gene family, and reads without a unique V-gene family were excluded. As a way to deal with suspected cross-contamination and a sequencing artifact, a later analysis dropped roughly 600 nucleotide sequences that were highly shared and had low generation probability. For each public chain, a later analysis derived a clonal expansion index from normalized ranks of inferred template counts within each repertoire. A later analysis computed generation probabilities with a VDJ recombination model fitted to out-of-frame rearrangements, and checked the results against IGoR. In a later analysis, TCR-TCR, TCR-HLA and TCR-CMV co-occurrence was scored with hypergeometric tests, and a repertoire-size bias correction was applied to TCR pairs. To estimate false discovery rates, a later analysis permuted the HLA or CMV assignments 20 times. In a later analysis, co-occurring TCRs were grouped using DBSCAN, with TCRdist sequence similarity added in when clustering inside HLA-allele-positive subsets. For co-occurrence clustering, repertoires with fewer than 30,000 or more than 120,000 public chains were excluded, along with four to six repertoires with anomalous nucleotide sharing. The clones in this table, taken by TCRdb from immuneACCESS, are in-frame only. Not every clone is retained; where verified, under half of the shortfall comes from an unresolved V gene, and the cause of the rest is unknown. V and J calls plus clone size are reproduced from that table; the DNA served to infer D and trimming. The sample records about 110,000 clones, 76% of which are singletons. Clones ranked in the top ten supply 13% of the sample.

The germline V gene (reference sequence) gives CDR1 as SEHNR and CDR2 as FQNEAQ. The CDR3 has 15 amino acids, counting the end cysteine and phenylalanine. Solely the CDR3 DNA is kept, with 45 bases framed from the first base. V is pared back by 7 bases and J by 0 bases, with 13 bases lying between the germline termini. Here the chain combines TRBV7-9 and TRBJ1-3; the D segment could be TRBD1, given 5 matching bases. Sequencing was carried out using PBMCs. The TCR was taken from a man aged 25-45 years in good health and CMV-seropositive. The nucleotide sequence is given as TGTGCCAGCACCACGGGGGTCGCCTCTGGAAACACCATATATTTT. Translated, this is CASTTGVASGNTIYF.